The 2 T cell receptor beta chains below all came from one sample that was sequenced in a study of early T cells in non-severe SARS-CoV-2 infection. MiXCR, run by TCRdb on the 5' RACE reads, gives a single entry per CDR3 protein. The sample carries 45,000 to 55,000 distinct CDR3 sequences, 6.2% recorded once. What was sequenced was whole blood. Receptors originate from an adult who was a healthcare worker with PCR-confirmed SARS-CoV-2 infection or an uninfected control (not recorded which).

The rearrangement links TRBV6-5 to TRBJ1-6; no firm D call. Germline V gives CDR1 MNHEY, CDR2 SVGAGI. Trimming removed 4 bases at V and 6 bases at J, with 10 bases between. The CDR3 totals 14 residues. The CDR3 loop is CASSFHGVNSPLHF. The CDR3 coding sequence is TGTGCCAGCAGTTTTCACGGGGTTAATTCACCCCTCCACTTT.

This clonotype was observed at least ten times. The CDR3 DNA follows: TGCAGTGCTAGTTCTGGACAGCCAGATGCAAAACTGTTTTTT. Its protein is CSASSGQPDAKLFF. The chain links TRBV20-1 to TRBJ1-4; perhaps TRBD1 as D (6 bases). Per the germline V gene, CDR1 is DFQATT and CDR2 is SNEGSKA (reference sequence). Trimming shortened V by 3 bases and J by 10 bases, and 18 bases separated the two germline ends. The CDR3 is 14 residues long.